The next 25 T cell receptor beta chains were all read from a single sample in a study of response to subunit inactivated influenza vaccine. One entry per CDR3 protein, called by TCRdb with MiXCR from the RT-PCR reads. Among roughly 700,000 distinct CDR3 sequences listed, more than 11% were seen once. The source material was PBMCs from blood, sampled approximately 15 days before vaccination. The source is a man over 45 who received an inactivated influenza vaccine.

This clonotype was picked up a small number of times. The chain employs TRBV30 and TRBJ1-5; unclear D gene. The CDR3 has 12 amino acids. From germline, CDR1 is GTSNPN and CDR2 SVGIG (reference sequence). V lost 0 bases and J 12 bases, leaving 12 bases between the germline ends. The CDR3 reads CAWSVPGGGQHF. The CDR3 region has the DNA TGTGCCTGGAGTGTCCCTGGCGGTGGCCAGCATTTT.

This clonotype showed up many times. The CDR3 region is CASSVGSGGFLETQYF. The CDR3 DNA sequence: TGTGCCAGCAGTGTCGGAAGCGGGGGGTTCCTTGAGACCCAGTACTTC. The gene calls are TRBV6-1 and TRBJ2-5, with TRBD2 identical over 9 bases. The CDR3 length is 16 residues. J was trimmed by 5 bases and V by 4 bases; bases with no gene match: 11. The germline V gene has CDR1 MNHNS and CDR2 SASEGT.

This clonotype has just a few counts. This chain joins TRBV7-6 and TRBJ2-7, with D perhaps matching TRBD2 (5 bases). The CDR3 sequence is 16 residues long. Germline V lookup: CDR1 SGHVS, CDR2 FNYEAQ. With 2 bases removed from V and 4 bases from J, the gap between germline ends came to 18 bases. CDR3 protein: CASSLRAGYEGYEQYF. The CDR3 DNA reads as TGTGCCAGCAGCTTAAGGGCGGGCTACGAAGGATACGAGCAGTACTTC.

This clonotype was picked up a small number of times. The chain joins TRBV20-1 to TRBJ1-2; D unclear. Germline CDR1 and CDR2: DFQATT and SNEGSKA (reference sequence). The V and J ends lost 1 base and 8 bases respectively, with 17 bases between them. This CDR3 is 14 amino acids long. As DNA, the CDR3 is TGCAGTGCTAGAGGGTCTTTCGGGGTTATCGGCTACACCTTC. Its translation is CSARGSFGVIGYTF.

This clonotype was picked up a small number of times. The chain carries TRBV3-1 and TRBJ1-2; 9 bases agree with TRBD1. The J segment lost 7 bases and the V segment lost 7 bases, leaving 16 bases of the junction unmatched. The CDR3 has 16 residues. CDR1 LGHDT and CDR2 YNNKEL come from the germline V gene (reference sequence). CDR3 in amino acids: CASKKGSGQGIRGYTF. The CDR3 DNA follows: TGTGCCAGCAAAAAAGGGTCCGGACAGGGGATTCGTGGCTACACCTTC.

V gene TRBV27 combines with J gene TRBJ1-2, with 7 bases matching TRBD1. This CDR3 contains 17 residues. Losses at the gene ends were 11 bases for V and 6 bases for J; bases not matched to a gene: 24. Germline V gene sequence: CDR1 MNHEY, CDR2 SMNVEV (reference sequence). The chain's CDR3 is CAGKLPDRVPEFNGYTF. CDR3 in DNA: TGTGCCGGCAAACTCCCCGACAGGGTGCCTGAGTTCAATGGCTACACCTTC.

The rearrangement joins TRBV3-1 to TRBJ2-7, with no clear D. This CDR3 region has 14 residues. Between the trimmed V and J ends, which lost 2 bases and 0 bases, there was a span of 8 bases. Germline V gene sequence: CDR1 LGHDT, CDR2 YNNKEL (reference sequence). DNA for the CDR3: TGTGCCAGCAGCCAAAGGAGATACTCCTACGAGCAGTACTTC. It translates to CASSQRRYSYEQYF.

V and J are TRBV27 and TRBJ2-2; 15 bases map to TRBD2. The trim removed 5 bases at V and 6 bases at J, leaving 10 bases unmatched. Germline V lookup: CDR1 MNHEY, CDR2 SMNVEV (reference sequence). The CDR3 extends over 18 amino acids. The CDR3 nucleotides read TGTGCCAGCAGTCCCTGGACTAGCGGGAGGGGTAACTCCGGGGAGCTGTTTTTT. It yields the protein CASSPWTSGRGNSGELFF.

The CDR3 reads CATDGDRLYEQYF. CDR3 nucleotide sequence: TGTGCCACCGACGGGGACAGGCTCTACGAGCAGTACTTC. The genes are TRBV25-1 and TRBJ2-7; 8 nucleotides line up with TRBD1. Germline V gene data show CDR1 as MGHDK and CDR2 as SYGVNS. The CDR3 is made up of 13 amino acids. The V gene end was trimmed by 10 bases and the J gene end by 3 bases; junction bases not matched to a gene: 8.

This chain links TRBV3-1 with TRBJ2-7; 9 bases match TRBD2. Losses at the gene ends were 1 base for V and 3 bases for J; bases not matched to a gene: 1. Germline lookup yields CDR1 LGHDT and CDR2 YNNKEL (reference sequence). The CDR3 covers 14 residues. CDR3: CASSQASGIYEQYF. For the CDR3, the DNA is TGTGCCAGCAGCCAAGCTAGCGGGATCTACGAGCAGTACTTC.

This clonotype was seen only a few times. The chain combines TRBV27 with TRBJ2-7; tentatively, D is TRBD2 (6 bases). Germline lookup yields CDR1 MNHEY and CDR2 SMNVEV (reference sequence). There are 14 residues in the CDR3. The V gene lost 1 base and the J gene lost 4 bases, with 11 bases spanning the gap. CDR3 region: CASSLYGSAYEQYF. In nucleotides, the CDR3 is TGTGCCAGCAGTTTATACGGGAGCGCGTACGAGCAGTACTTC.

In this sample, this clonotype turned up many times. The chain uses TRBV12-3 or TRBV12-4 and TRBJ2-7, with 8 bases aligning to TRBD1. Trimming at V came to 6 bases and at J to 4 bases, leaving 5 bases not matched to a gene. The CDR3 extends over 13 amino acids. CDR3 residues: CASRDRAGYEQYF. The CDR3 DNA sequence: TGTGCCAGCAGGGACAGGGCAGGGTACGAGCAGTACTTC.

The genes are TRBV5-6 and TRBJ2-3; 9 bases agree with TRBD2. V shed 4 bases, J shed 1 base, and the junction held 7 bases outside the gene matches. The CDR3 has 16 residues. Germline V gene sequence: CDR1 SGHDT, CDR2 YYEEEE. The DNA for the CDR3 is TGTGCCAGCAGCGGCGGGGCGGGAGGGGGCACAGATACGCAGTATTTT. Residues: CASSGGAGGGTDTQYF.

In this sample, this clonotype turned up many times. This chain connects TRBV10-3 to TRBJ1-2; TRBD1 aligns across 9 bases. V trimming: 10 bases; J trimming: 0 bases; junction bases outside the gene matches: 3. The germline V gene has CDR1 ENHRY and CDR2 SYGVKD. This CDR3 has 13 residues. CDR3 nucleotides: TGTGCCACCGGGACAGGGTCTAACTATGGCTACACCTTC. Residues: CATGTGSNYGYTF.

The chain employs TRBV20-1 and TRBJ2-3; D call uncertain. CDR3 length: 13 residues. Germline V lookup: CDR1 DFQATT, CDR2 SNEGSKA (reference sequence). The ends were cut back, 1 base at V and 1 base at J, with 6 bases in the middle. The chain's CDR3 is CSARVWGTDTQYF. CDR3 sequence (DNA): TGCAGTGCTAGAGTCTGGGGCACAGATACGCAGTATTTT.

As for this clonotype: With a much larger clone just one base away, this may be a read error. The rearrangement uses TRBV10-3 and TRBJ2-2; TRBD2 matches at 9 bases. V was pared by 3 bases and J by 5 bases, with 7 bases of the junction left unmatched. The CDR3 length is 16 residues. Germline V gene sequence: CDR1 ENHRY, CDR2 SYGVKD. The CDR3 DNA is TGTGCCATCAGTGACCTAGCGGGGTCTCGGACCGGGGAGCTGTTTTTT. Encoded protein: CAISDLAGSRTGELFF.

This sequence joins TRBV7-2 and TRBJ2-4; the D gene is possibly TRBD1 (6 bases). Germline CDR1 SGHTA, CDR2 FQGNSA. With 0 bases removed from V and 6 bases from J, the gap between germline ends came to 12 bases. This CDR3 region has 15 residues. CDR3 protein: CASSLARTDANIQYF. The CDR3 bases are TGTGCCAGCAGCTTAGCTAGGACAGATGCAAACATTCAGTACTTC.

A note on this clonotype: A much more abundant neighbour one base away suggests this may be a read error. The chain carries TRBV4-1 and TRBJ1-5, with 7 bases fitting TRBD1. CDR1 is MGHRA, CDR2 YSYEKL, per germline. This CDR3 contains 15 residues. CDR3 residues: CANSQVGRGNQPQHF. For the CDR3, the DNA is TGCGCCAACAGCCAAGTGGGCAGGGGGAATCAGCCCCAGCATTTT.

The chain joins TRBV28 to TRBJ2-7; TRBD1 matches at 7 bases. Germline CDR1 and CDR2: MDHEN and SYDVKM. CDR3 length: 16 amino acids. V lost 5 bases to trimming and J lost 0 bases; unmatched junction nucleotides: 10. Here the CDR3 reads CASSLPGQIFSYEQYF. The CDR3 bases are TGTGCCAGCAGTCTGCCGGGACAGATTTTCTCCTACGAGCAGTACTTC.

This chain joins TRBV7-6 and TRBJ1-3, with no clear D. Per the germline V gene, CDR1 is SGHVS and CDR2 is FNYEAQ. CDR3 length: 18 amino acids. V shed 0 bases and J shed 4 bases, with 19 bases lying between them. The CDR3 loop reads CASSLAGTSPIRGNTIYF. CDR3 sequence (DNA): TGTGCCAGCAGCTTAGCCGGCACGTCCCCCATACGGGGAAACACCATATATTTT.

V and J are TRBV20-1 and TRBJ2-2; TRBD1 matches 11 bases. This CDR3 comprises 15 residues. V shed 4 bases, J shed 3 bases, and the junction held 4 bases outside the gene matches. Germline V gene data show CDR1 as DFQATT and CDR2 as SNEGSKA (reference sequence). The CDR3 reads CSATGTGGDTGELFF. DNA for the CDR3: TGCAGTGCTACCGGGACAGGGGGTGACACCGGGGAGCTGTTTTTT.

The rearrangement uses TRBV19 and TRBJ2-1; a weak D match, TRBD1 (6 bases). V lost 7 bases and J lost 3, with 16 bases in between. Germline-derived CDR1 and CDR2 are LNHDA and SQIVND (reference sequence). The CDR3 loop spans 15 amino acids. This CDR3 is CASTPAGTIYNEQFF. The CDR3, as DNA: TGTGCCAGTACCCCCGCCGGGACAATCTACAATGAGCAGTTCTTC.

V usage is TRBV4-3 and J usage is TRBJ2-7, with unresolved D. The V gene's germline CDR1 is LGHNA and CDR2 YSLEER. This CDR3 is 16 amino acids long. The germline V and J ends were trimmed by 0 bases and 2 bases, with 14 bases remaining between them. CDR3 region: CASSQDPAGSTYEQYF. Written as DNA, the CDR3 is TGCGCCAGCAGCCAAGATCCGGCAGGTAGCACCTACGAGCAGTACTTC.

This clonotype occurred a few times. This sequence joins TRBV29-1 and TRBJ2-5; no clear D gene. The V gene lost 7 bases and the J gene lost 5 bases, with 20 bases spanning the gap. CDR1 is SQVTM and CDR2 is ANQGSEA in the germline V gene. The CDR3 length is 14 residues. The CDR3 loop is CSDREHRLVETQYF. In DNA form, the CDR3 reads TGCAGCGACAGAGAACATCGGTTGGTGGAGACCCAGTACTTC.

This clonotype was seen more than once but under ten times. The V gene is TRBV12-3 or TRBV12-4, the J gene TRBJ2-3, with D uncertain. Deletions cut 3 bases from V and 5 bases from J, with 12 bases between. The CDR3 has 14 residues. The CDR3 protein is CASSLARVGDTQYF. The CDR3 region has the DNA TGTGCCAGCAGTTTGGCCAGAGTCGGAGATACGCAGTATTTT.